This T cell receptor beta chain was documented in a study of glioma-infiltrating T cells. Germline V CDR1 and CDR2: DFQATT, SNEGSKA (reference sequence). Between the trimmed V and J ends, which lost 4 bases and 5 bases, there was a span of 18 bases. CDR3 size: 14 residues. TCR alpha and beta CDR3 regions were amplified from RNA using iRepertoire nested multiplex PCR. TCRdb re-called the multiplex PCR reads through MiXCR, storing one row per CDR3 protein. Altogether about 89,000 distinct CDR3 sequences are present, about 25% being singletons, with the ten largest covering 6.7%. This sequence originates from a human donor with low-grade glioma or glioblastoma, undergoing nonglioma brain surgery, or in good health (not recorded which). The sample taken for sequencing was glioma tissue, nonneoplastic brain tissue, or PBMCs (not recorded which). The V call is TRBV20-1, the J call TRBJ2-7; D could derive from TRBD1 or TRBD2 (5 bases each). CDR3 DNA: TGCAGTGCTATTAGCCGCACAGGAGGCGACGAGCAGTACTTC. This codes for CSAISRTGGDEQYF.